The clone carrying this TCR beta chain was recorded many times. Its antigen is undetermined. The V gene lost 0 bases and the J gene lost 3 bases, with 9 bases spanning the gap. The CDR3 has 14 residues. In germline, CDR1 is SQVTM, CDR2 ANQGSEA. The authors ran a second PCR of about 6 to 12 cycles using a sample-barcoded 5' primer and a J-beta primer mix. Per sample, CDR3-containing paired-end reads numbered at least 2.5 million. TCRdb re-analysed the 5' RACE reads in MiXCR, keeping a single row per CDR3 protein. The table includes more than 750,000 distinct CDR3 sequences, under 35% detected once. The record originates from a study of blood T cells in healthy people across ages. At the level of the study: For every two T cells, template switching captured about one barcoded beta molecule. Overall study results and limits: Bulk PBMC profiling left naive and antigen-experienced comparisons inconclusive.

These records were also assigned to another study, of T cells of mothers and their children. That publication notes: All extracted RNA went into cDNA synthesis, about 1.4 ug per 15 ul.

The sequence was obtained from a woman between 35 and 50 years old in good health. The sequenced sample consisted of blood. The chain recombines TRBV29-1 with TRBJ2-1; unclear D gene. CDR3 coding DNA: TGCAGCGTTGAAGATAAAAGGCACTACAATGAGCAGTTCTTC. Amino acid sequence: CSVEDKRHYNEQFF.